These 8 T cell receptor beta chains originate from one sample sequenced in a study of spatial heterogeneity in lung cancer. Study-level results: How many expanded intratumoral alpha and beta TCRs were present tracked the tumor mutation count, which was a count of nonsynonymous mutations.

Time point noted: sample taken at primary tumor resection. MiXCR, run by TCRdb on the 5' RACE reads, gives a single entry per CDR3 protein. Altogether fewer than 20,000 distinct CDR3 sequences are present, around 7% being singletons, with the ten largest covering approximately 22%. Antigen specificity for these receptors is unknown. Source: lung tumor tissue, taken at surgery. All receptors come from a female donor with early-stage non-small cell lung cancer.

In regard to this clonotype: At one of its ends the junction is not consistent with the germline gene, which may arise from a read error. In DNA, the CDR3 is TGCACCAGCAGCTCCGAACTGCTGAACACTGAAGCTTTCTTT. It is translated as CTSSSELLNTEAFF. The gene calls are TRBV27 and TRBJ1-1; D ambiguous. The germline V gene encodes CDR1 MNHEY and CDR2 SMNVEV (reference sequence). This CDR3 has 14 residues.

This clonotype has just one count. The chain employs TRBV6-2 or TRBV6-3 and TRBJ1-2; D is unresolved. Trimming cost V 0 bases and J 10 bases, with 12 bases left between them. Germline V gene lookup returns CDR1 MNHEY and CDR2 SVGEGT. This CDR3 comprises 13 residues. Here the CDR3 reads CASSYSEQGAYTF. The CDR3 coding sequence is TGTGCCAGCAGTTACTCGGAACAAGGTGCCTACACCTTC.

The sample holds many counts of this clonotype. In DNA, the CDR3 is TGTGCCAGCAGCCAAGTGGACAGGGCTGGGGCCAACGTCCTGACTTTC. This encodes CASSQVDRAGANVLTF. This rearrangement joins TRBV4-2 to TRBJ2-6, with 8 nucleotides matching TRBD1. CDR3 length: 16 amino acids. The germline gives CDR1 LGHNA, CDR2 YNFKEQ. The junction had 1 base not matched to a gene; V was cut back by 1 base and J by 2 bases.

This clonotype was seen at least ten times. The chain links TRBV12-3 or TRBV12-4 to TRBJ1-2, with TRBD1 matching 8 bases. The junction had 5 bases not matched to a gene; V was cut back by 6 bases and J by 8 bases. The CDR3 sequence is 12 residues long. In nucleotides, the CDR3 is TGTGCCAGCAGATCGGACAGGGAGGGCTACACCTTC. Translated, it gives CASRSDREGYTF.

This chain connects TRBV6-1 to TRBJ2-5, with a weak D call TRBD2 (6 bases). Deletions cut 5 bases from V and 4 bases from J, with 17 bases between. From germline, CDR1 is MNHNS and CDR2 SASEGT. The CDR3 extends over 15 amino acids. The DNA for the CDR3 is TGTGCCAGCAGTCCCGTCGCGGGGCTCATAGAGACCCAGTACTTC. The encoded protein is CASSPVAGLIETQYF.

Ten or more counts support this clonotype. The chain joins TRBV6-5 to TRBJ2-6; 7 bases align to TRBD2. Trimming cost V 7 bases and J 0 bases; bases outside gene matches: 9. The length of the CDR3 is 17 residues. Germline V lookup: CDR1 MNHEY, CDR2 SVGAGI. The CDR3 reads CASKTLGGGSGANVLTF. CDR3 coding DNA: TGTGCCAGCAAAACCTTAGGCGGGGGCTCTGGGGCCAACGTCCTGACTTTC.

This rearrangement joins TRBV29-1 to TRBJ2-3; no reliable D call. This CDR3 has 15 amino acids. V lost 3 bases and J lost 1, with 14 bases in between. CDR1 is SQVTM, CDR2 ANQGSEA, per germline. DNA of the CDR3: TGCAGCGTTGAGGGAACCGGGCAAGGCACAGATACGCAGTATTTT. Encoded protein: CSVEGTGQGTDTQYF.

In this sample, this clonotype turned up a few times. The chain joins TRBV9 to TRBJ2-3, with D possibly being TRBD1 or TRBD2 (5 bases each). This CDR3 contains 15 residues. Between the trimmed V and J ends, which lost 0 bases and 1 base, there was a span of 9 bases. Germline values: CDR1 SGDLS, CDR2 YYNGEE. CDR3: CASSVAMGGTDTQYF. CDR3 DNA sequence: TGTGCCAGCAGCGTAGCTATGGGGGGCACAGATACGCAGTATTTT.